This record looks at one T cell receptor (beta chain) sequence and its context. There are a few counts of this clonotype. No cognate antigen has been identified for it. No quality values exist for individual bases; no much larger clone is one base distant. This entry is derived from a study of blood T cells in healthy people across ages (dated by TCRdb to about 2015). In the study overall: In model experiments, template switching captured about one uniquely barcoded TCR beta cDNA molecule for every two T cells. To track age-related changes in TCR beta repertoire diversity, the study relied on deep sequencing normalized with unique cDNA molecular identifiers. Four age groups were formed from the donors: young (average approximately 15 years), middle-aged (roughly 38), aged (around 62) and long-lived (82). To avoid experimental bias, donors of different ages were spread randomly across the sequencing lanes. Using the same blood draw, the study looked at two additional independent replicas of 1 million unique cDNA reads for two donors, one aged 18 to 29 and the other aged 80 or older. The research as a whole found: Compared with the aged group, the long-lived group had more naive CD4+ T cells, fewer expanded clones and increased TCR diversity, a pattern suggesting age selection. Because donor CMV infection status was unknown, age-related changes in expanded clonotypes were potentially confounded. Total diversity estimates from one million sequenced T cells were considered lower bounds and underestimates. Observed TCR beta diversity per million T cells fell roughly linearly with age, and a significant reduction was already apparent by age around 39. Because profiling used bulk unsorted PBMCs, naive and antigen-experienced compartments could not be compared conclusively. Observed TCR beta diversity correlated strongly with the percentage of naive T cells measured by flow cytometry.

Donors were a few dozen systemically healthy Caucasian individuals from Russia aged about 6 to 100 years. Each donor gave 8 to 10 milliliters of peripheral blood, drawn into EDTA-treated Vacutainer tubes. Ficoll-Paque density-gradient centrifugation was used to isolate PBMCs, with at least 6 million obtained per sample. Total RNA, at least 6 micrograms per sample, was extracted from PBMCs with Trizol reagent. Naive CD45RAhigh/CD27high T cell percentages were measured by flow cytometry on a PBMC aliquot from every donor. The library was built by means of 5' RACE. TCRdb lists the instrument as Illumina HiSeq 2500. A second PCR of 7 to 11 cycles was performed with a sample-barcoded 5' primer and a J-beta primer mix. A template-switch 5' adaptor carrying 12 random nucleotides introduced a unique molecular identifier onto each TCR beta cDNA molecule. Each sample yielded at least 2.5 million CDR3-containing paired-end reads. First-strand cDNA synthesis was performed from all RNA using the Mint cDNA synthesis kit, with priming by a TRBC-specific oligonucleotide. After uracil-DNA glycosylase treatment, a first 18-cycle PCR used universal primers M1SS and BC2_uni_R on all cDNA. Processing in the source paper ran as follows. For normalization, 1 million high-quality reads were randomly selected from each sample, with every read carrying a distinct molecular identifier. Reads with shared molecular identifiers were discarded instead of being binned into consensus sequences. MiTCR, with a Q25 quality threshold and the strictest error-elimination algorithm, was used for CDR3 identification, clonotype clustering and error correction. Lower-bound total TCR beta diversity was estimated with a nonparametric unseen species model using Euler transformation. TCRdb handled the public reads itself, with Q25 trimming in fastp and clone calling in MiXCR, and kept productive beta chains. Each entry merges the rows of one CDR3 protein and shows their most common DNA and genes. These V and J calls originate from TCRdb's pipeline instead of the authors' own analysis. The sample table shows around 1,500,000 distinct CDR3 sequences, and roughly 45% are seen once. Together, the top ten hold roughly 7.9% of the sample.

The source is a woman aged 18-29 years in good health. Specimen: blood.

The CDR3 region has the sequence CASSQGQTIIQYF. The nucleotide sequence reads TGTGCCAGCAGCCAAGGGCAAACGATCATTCAGTACTTC. Here the chain combines TRBV14 and TRBJ2-4, with an unclear D gene assignment. Taken from cysteine to phenylalanine, the CDR3 has 13 residues. Only the CDR3 portion is preserved as DNA: 39 bases, with reading frame beginning at the first base. Deletion took 1 base off V and 9 bases off J, with a span of 10 bases between the germline ends. The germline V gene specifies SGHDN as CDR1 and FVKESK as CDR2.